The 18 T cell receptor beta chains below come from one sample, sequenced in a study of cytomegalovirus exposure and HLA in healthy donors. The PCR made use of 60 Vbeta and 13 Jbeta primers. Clones were sequenced by immunoSEQ multiplex PCR, and TCRdb holds only the in-frame ones, with some missing. The sample includes fewer than 200,000 clones, around 80% seen only once; the top ten take around 4.1%. The sample comprised PBMCs. These receptors came from a woman aged 45-60 years in good health and CMV-seropositive.

The chain employs TRBV7-3 and TRBJ2-1, with 10 bases fitting TRBD2. The CDR3 has 15 amino acids. Germline V gene sequence: CDR1 SGHTA, CDR2 FQGTGA. After removal of 5 bases from V and 3 bases from J, the junction contained 4 bases not matched to a gene. In DNA, the CDR3 is TGTGCCAGCAGCATAGCGGGGGGATACTACAATGAGCAGTTCTTC. Translated, it gives CASSIAGGYYNEQFF.

This CDR3 is CASCTGVEVGTGELFF. Written as DNA, the CDR3 is TGTGCCAGCTGCACAGGGGTAGAAGTGGGCACCGGGGAGCTGTTTTTT. This chain uses TRBV7-9 with TRBJ2-2, with TRBD1 identical over 7 bases. Germline V lookup: CDR1 SEHNR, CDR2 FQNEAQ (reference sequence). The CDR3 has 16 amino acids. Trimming at V came to 8 bases and at J to 4 bases, leaving 13 bases not matched to a gene.

This chain links TRBV9 with TRBJ1-1; 7 bases line up with TRBD1. The CDR3 length is 14 residues. With 4 bases clipped from V and 1 base from J, the junction kept 4 bases outside the gene matches. In germline, CDR1 is SGDLS, CDR2 YYNGEE. The chain's CDR3 is CASSTPGGNTEAFF. The CDR3 DNA reads TGTGCCAGCAGCACCCCAGGGGGGAACACTGAAGCTTTCTTT.

The V and J genes are TRBV7-2 and TRBJ1-1, with no clear D. The germline CDR1 and CDR2 sequences are SGHTA and FQGNSA. Trimming pared 1 base from V and 3 bases from J, leaving 12 bases between. The CDR3 runs to 15 residues. CDR3 coding DNA: TGTGCCAGCAGCTTAGGCCCCGACATGGACACTGAAGCTTTCTTT. Its translation is CASSLGPDMDTEAFF. Full variable domain (remainder filled in from reference TRBV7-2 and TRBJ1-1): GAGVSQSPSNKVTEKGKDVELRCDPISGHTALYWYRQSLGQGLEFLIYFQGNSAPDKSGLPSDRFSAERTGGSVSTLTIQRTQQEDSAVYLCASSLGPDMDTEAFFGQGTRLTVV.

This clone is a singleton in its sample. This chain links TRBV5-1 with TRBJ1-2; possibly TRBD1 for D (6 bases). The V end was cut by 3 bases, the J end by 4 bases, with 16 bases between. Germline V gene data show CDR1 as SGHRS and CDR2 as YFSETQ. The CDR3 has 15 residues. The CDR3 here is CASSSGGASSYGYTF. CDR3 in DNA: TGCGCCAGCAGCTCTGGGGGGGCGAGCTCCTATGGCTACACCTTC.

V usage is TRBV29-1 and J usage is TRBJ1-1, with 9 bases lining up with TRBD1. Trimming removed 6 bases from V and 2 bases from J; junction bases left unmatched: 7. Germline values: CDR1 SQVTM, CDR2 ANQGSEA. This CDR3 is built from 14 residues. The CDR3 loop is CSVGPTGGNTEAFF. The CDR3 nucleotides read TGCAGCGTGGGACCGACAGGGGGAAACACTGAAGCTTTCTTT.

The genes are TRBV7-2 and TRBJ2-4; 9 nucleotides match TRBD1. The CDR3 contains 13 residues. The trim removed 6 bases at V and 5 bases at J, leaving 2 bases unmatched. Germline V gene sequence: CDR1 SGHTA, CDR2 FQGNSA. The chain's CDR3 is CASRRTGENIQYF. The CDR3 nucleotides are TGTGCCAGCAGGAGGACAGGGGAAAACATTCAGTACTTC.

This chain connects TRBV6-5 to TRBJ2-7; the D is unclear. Trimming stripped 2 bases from V and 9 bases from J, with 17 bases between. The CDR3 is made up of 14 amino acids. Germline V gene sequence: CDR1 MNHEY, CDR2 SVGAGI. CDR3 sequence: CASSYGQATKRQYF. In nucleotides, the CDR3 is TGTGCCAGCAGTTACGGCCAGGCCACAAAACGGCAGTACTTC.

Written as DNA, the CDR3 is TGTGCCAGTAGTATCGGGCAGGGGATGGAGACCCAGTACTTC. Amino acid sequence: CASSIGQGMETQYF. The chain recombines TRBV19 with TRBJ2-5, with a possible D match to TRBD1 (6 bases). CDR1 and CDR2 from the germline V gene are LNHDA and SQIVND (reference sequence). The CDR3 is made up of 14 amino acids. V was pared by 3 bases and J by 5 bases, with 13 bases between.

The rearrangement uses TRBV25-1 and TRBJ2-5; 8 bases are a match to TRBD2. V shed 6 bases and J 5 bases; nucleotides not matched to a gene: 14. Germline lookup yields CDR1 MGHDK and CDR2 SYGVNS. The CDR3 is 16 residues long. The CDR3, as DNA: TGTGCCAGCAGAGTGTCACGGGGGGGGGTAGGGGAGACCCAGTACTTC. This sequence encodes CASRVSRGGVGETQYF.

CDR3 DNA sequence: TGTGCCAGCAGTTACGTGAAGGGAGACCCCTACGAGCAGTACTTC. Its protein is CASSYVKGDPYEQYF. The chain employs TRBV6-5 and TRBJ2-7; a possible D gene is TRBD2 (5 bases). The V gene lost 2 bases and the J gene lost 2 bases, with 13 bases spanning the gap. The CDR3 is made up of 15 amino acids. The V gene's germline CDR1 is MNHEY and CDR2 SVGAGI.

V and J are TRBV7-2 and TRBJ2-7; possibly TRBD1 for D (5 bases). V was trimmed by 1 base and J by 9 bases, leaving 13 bases between them. In germline, CDR1 is SGHTA, CDR2 FQGNSA. The CDR3 contains 13 residues. CDR3 coding DNA: TGTGCCAGCAGCTTAGTTTCAGAGCAGGGGCAGTACTTC. Its protein is CASSLVSEQGQYF.

As DNA, the CDR3 is TGTGCCAGCAGCTCGAACAGGGGGCGCGAAACTGAGCAGTTCTTC. Residues: CASSSNRGRETEQFF. The V call is TRBV7-8, the J call TRBJ2-1, with TRBD1 matching over 9 bases. Germline V gene sequence: CDR1 SGHVS, CDR2 FQNEAQ. V shed 4 bases, J shed 9 bases, and the junction held 10 bases outside the gene matches. The CDR3 loop spans 15 amino acids. The entire variable domain, with the rest obtained from reference TRBV7-8 and TRBJ2-1, is as follows: GAGVSQSPRYKVAKRGQDVALRCDPISGHVSLFWYQQALGQGPEFLTYFQNEAQLDKSGLPSDRFFAERPEGSVSTLKIQRTQQEDSAVYLCASSSNRGRETEQFFGPGTRLTVL.

The J gene is TRBJ2-7, the V gene TRBV28, with TRBD2 identical over 14 bases. Germline-derived CDR1 and CDR2 are MDHEN and SYDVKM. This CDR3 has 18 residues. V dropped 5 bases and J dropped 2; count of bases not matched to a gene: 11. The DNA of the CDR3 is TGTGCCAGCAGTCCCGGGACTAGCGGGAGCCTTCCTCCCTACGAGCAGTACTTC. This gives the protein CASSPGTSGSLPPYEQYF.

This clone was detected once. This chain links TRBV28 with TRBJ2-3, with D possibly being TRBD1 (5 bases). The CDR3 contains 16 residues. Trimming shortened V by 2 bases and J by 3 bases, and 15 bases separated the two germline ends. Germline-derived CDR1 and CDR2 are MDHEN and SYDVKM. The CDR3 DNA sequence: TGTGCCAGCAGTTTAATGGCAGGGCAAAGGACAGATACGCAGTATTTT. This codes for CASSLMAGQRTDTQYF.

The chain employs TRBV7-2 and TRBJ2-2; 7 positions agree with TRBD2. V lost 1 base to trimming and J lost 7 bases; unmatched junction nucleotides: 0. Looked up from germline, CDR1 is SGHTA and CDR2 is FQGNSA. The CDR3 has 13 residues. The CDR3 DNA is TGTGCCAGCAGCTTAGGGGGGGGCGGGGAGCTGTTTTTT. Translating gives CASSLGGGGELFF.

The chain has TRBV7-3 and TRBJ2-2, with TRBD1 as a possible D gene (6 bases). The V gene's germline CDR1 is SGHTA and CDR2 FQGTGA. V was trimmed by 2 bases and J by 0 bases, leaving 13 bases between them. CDR3 length equals 17 residues. The CDR3 here is CASSLGGRGANTGELFF. The CDR3 DNA reads as TGTGCCAGCAGCTTAGGGGGCCGCGGAGCGAACACCGGGGAGCTGTTTTTT.

This clone turned up a few times. The J gene is TRBJ2-2, the V gene TRBV28; the D gene is possibly TRBD2 (5 bases). The germline V and J ends were trimmed by 10 bases and 6 bases, with 9 bases remaining between them. CDR1 and CDR2 from the germline V gene are MDHEN and SYDVKM. This CDR3 spans 11 amino acids. In DNA, the CDR3 is TGTGCCACAGGAGGATCCGGGGAGCTGTTTTTT. The encoded protein is CATGGSGELFF.